The next 6 T cell receptor beta chains were all read from a single sample in a study of blood T cell repertoires in COVID-19 (dated by TCRdb to the early 2020s). Library preparation was by the immunoSEQ multiplex PCR assay. Not all clones reach the TCRdb copy of this immuneACCESS table, which keeps in-frame sequences only. Checked studies attribute under half of the gap to unresolved V genes and leave the rest unexplained. In all, the sample holds nearly 250,000 clones, and roughly 86% of those were seen once. Jointly, the top ten make up around 1.5% of the sample. The sequenced sample consisted of peripheral blood. The receptors stem from a woman aged 60-70 years who had recovered from COVID-19.

V gene TRBV27 combines with J gene TRBJ1-1, with no clear D. This CDR3 is built from 16 residues. Germline-derived CDR1 and CDR2 are MNHEY and SMNVEV (reference sequence). V lost 3 bases and J lost 7, with 21 bases in between. The CDR3 is CASSFIGRPDFYEAFF. The DNA for the CDR3 is TGTGCCAGCAGTTTTATTGGGCGACCGGACTTCTATGAAGCTTTCTTT.

The chain joins TRBV27 to TRBJ1-5, with 9 bases that match TRBD1. The germline gives CDR1 MNHEY, CDR2 SMNVEV (reference sequence). The CDR3 runs 15 residues. Losses at the gene ends were 4 bases for V and 4 bases for J; bases not matched to a gene: 5. In nucleotides, the CDR3 is TGTGCCAGCAGTTCCATCGGACAGGGGAATCAGCCCCAGCATTTT. Amino acids: CASSSIGQGNQPQHF.

The chain combines TRBV21-1 with TRBJ2-5; the table's D call TRBD2 went unverified against the DNA. TRBV21-1 is shown as a pseudogene. CDR3 size: 13 residues. CDR3 amino acids: CASSKVNQETQYF. The CDR3, as DNA: TGTGCCAGCAGCAAAGTTAACCAAGAGACCCAGTACTTC.

The chain joins TRBV7-2 to TRBJ1-6; the D gene is possibly TRBD1 (6 bases). This CDR3 contains 16 residues. Germline V lookup: CDR1 SGHTA, CDR2 FQGNSA. Trimming cost V 1 base and J 9 bases, with 16 bases left between them. The CDR3 reads CASSLVGDILSSPLHF. In DNA, the CDR3 is TGTGCCAGCAGCTTAGTAGGGGACATATTAAGTTCACCCCTCCACTTT.

This chain joins TRBV4-2 and TRBJ2-6; 7 bases align to TRBD2. Per the germline V gene, CDR1 is LGHNA and CDR2 is YNFKEQ. This CDR3 region has 18 residues. V lost 1 base and J lost 2; bases outside the gene matches: 8. The CDR3 is CASSQAPRGVAGANVLTF. The CDR3 DNA is TGTGCCAGCAGCCAAGCCCCTCGGGGGGTTGCTGGGGCCAACGTCCTGACTTTC.

V gene TRBV18 combines with J gene TRBJ1-2; D is unresolved. V was trimmed by 0 bases and J by 2 bases, leaving 13 bases between them. CDR3 length: 16 amino acids. Germline V gene sequence: CDR1 KGHSH, CDR2 LQKENI. The CDR3 DNA sequence: TGTGCCAGCTCACCACCGGGTCTAGGCGCCAACTATGGCTACACCTTC. Protein sequence: CASSPPGLGANYGYTF. Complete variable domain (other parts from reference TRBV18 and TRBJ1-2): NAGVMQNPRHLVRRRGQEARLRCSPMKGHSHVYWYRQLPEEGLKFMVYLQKENIIDESGMPKERFSAEFPKEGPSILRIQQVVRGDSAAYFCASSPPGLGANYGYTFGSGTRLTVV.